Below, 24 T cell receptor beta chains from the same sample are listed, as sequenced in a study of regulatory T cells in long-lasting Graves disease. Construction of TCR beta libraries relied on iRepertoire HTBI primers and on Arm-PCR targeting CDR3 regions. MiXCR, run by TCRdb on the multiplex PCR reads, gives a single entry per CDR3 protein. In the table there are about 470,000 distinct CDR3 sequences, approximately 21% of which are singletons. Documented time point: persistent/refractory GD, antithyroid drugs over 5 years with positive TRAb. The TCR library was prepared using RNA isolated from PBMCs. Specimen: peripheral blood mononuclear cells (PBMCs), collected when the disease was refractory, from a patient treated with antithyroid drugs. The receptors derive from a female donor with Graves disease.

The chain carries TRBV30 and TRBJ2-1; 10 bases line up with TRBD1. With V trimmed by 4 bases and J by 9 bases, 9 bases remained unmatched. The CDR3 runs to 14 residues. CDR1 GTSNPN and CDR2 SVGIG come from the germline V gene (reference sequence). In DNA, the CDR3 is TGTGCCTGGATAGCGGGACAGGGGCGTGGTGAGCAGTTCTTC. The encoded protein is CAWIAGQGRGEQFF.

V usage is TRBV30 and J usage is TRBJ1-2; tentatively, D is TRBD1 (5 bases). The CDR3 is 17 amino acids. V was trimmed by 3 bases and J by 7 bases, leaving 27 bases between them. Germline V CDR1 and CDR2: GTSNPN, SVGIG (reference sequence). The CDR3 DNA reads as TGTGCCTGGAGGCACCCCCTTGGGGGGAAAAGGAGTTCTGGCTACACCTTC. It specifies CAWRHPLGGKRSSGYTF.

The chain is built from TRBV28 and TRBJ2-1, with 7 bases fitting TRBD2. This CDR3 comprises 17 residues. The V and J ends lost 6 bases and 4 bases, in that order; junction bases with no gene match: 15. CDR1 and CDR2 from the germline V gene are MDHEN and SYDVKM. CDR3 DNA sequence: TGTGCCAGCAGCACCCCCTGGGAGGGAGAGCTATACAATGAGCAGTTCTTC. It translates to CASSTPWEGELYNEQFF.

The rearrangement links TRBV5-1 to TRBJ1-2, with TRBD1 identical over 8 bases. CDR3 length equals 14 residues. Germline CDR1 SGHRS, CDR2 YFSETQ. The V and J ends lost 6 bases and 4 bases, in that order; junction bases with no gene match: 8. CDR3 nucleotides: TGCGCCAGCAACTCTGGACAGGGAATCTATGGCTACACCTTC. As protein: CASNSGQGIYGYTF. The full variable domain, rest sourced from reference TRBV5-1 and TRBJ1-2, is KAGVTQTPRYLIKTRGQQVTLSCSPISGHRSVSWYQQTPGQGLQFLFEYFSETQRNKGNFPGRFSGRQFSNSRSEMNVSTLELGDSALYLCASNSGQGIYGYTFGSGTRLTVV.

The sample holds a few counts of this clonotype. CDR3 DNA sequence: TGTGCCAGCAGTTTACGCAGCGGTTCCTACAATGAGCAGTTCTTC. Translating it yields CASSLRSGSYNEQFF. V usage is TRBV12-3 or TRBV12-4 and J usage is TRBJ2-1; maybe TRBD2 (5 bases). This CDR3 is 15 amino acids long. Trimming took 2 bases from V and 1 from J, leaving 9 bases between them.

This clonotype was counted between two and nine times. The chain is built from TRBV5-1 and TRBJ2-2, with a tentative D call TRBD1 (5 bases). The CDR3 sequence is 14 residues long. V was trimmed by 3 bases and J by 5 bases, leaving 11 bases between them. Germline V gene sequence: CDR1 SGHRS, CDR2 YFSETQ. CDR3 amino acids: CASSSDTTTGELFF. CDR3 sequence (DNA): TGCGCCAGCAGCTCGGACACAACGACCGGGGAGCTGTTTTTT.

This clonotype turned up a few times. This chain uses TRBV4-1 with TRBJ2-7; D is possibly TRBD1 (7 bases). This CDR3 has 15 residues. CDR1 is MGHRA and CDR2 is YSYEKL in the germline V gene. Trimming pared 4 bases from V and 1 base from J, leaving 14 bases between. The CDR3 nucleotides are TGCGCCAGCAGCCCGATGGCAGGGGGGTCCTACGAGCAGTACTTC. Residues: CASSPMAGGSYEQYF.

This clonotype was counted only a few times. The chain carries TRBV6-2 or TRBV6-3 and TRBJ2-7; 8 bases agree with TRBD2. This CDR3 is built from 19 residues. Germline lookup yields CDR1 MNHEY and CDR2 SVGEGT. J gave up 0 bases and V 2 bases, and 15 bases lay outside the gene matches. The CDR3 reads CASSYDGTDTSGSSYEQYF. CDR3 coding DNA: TGTGCCAGCAGTTACGATGGGACTGATACTAGCGGATCCTCCTACGAGCAGTACTTC.

V and J are TRBV29-1 and TRBJ2-7, with TRBD2 identical over 9 bases. The V gene end was trimmed by 0 bases and the J gene end by 1 base; junction bases not matched to a gene: 4. CDR1 and CDR2 (germline): SQVTM, ANQGSEA. The length of the CDR3 is 15 residues. The CDR3 coding sequence is TGCAGCGTTGAAGATCGGACTAGCGAGTCCTACGAGCAGTACTTC. Amino acid sequence: CSVEDRTSESYEQYF.

The genes are TRBV5-4 and TRBJ2-7; D is ambiguous. CDR3 size: 13 residues. V dropped 4 bases and J dropped 0 bases, with 8 bases sitting between them. Germline assignment: CDR1 SGHNT and CDR2 YYREEE (reference sequence). Here the CDR3 DNA reads TGTGCCAGCAGCGGCCCTTGCTCCTACGAGCAGTACTTC. This gives the protein CASSGPCSYEQYF.

This clonotype has ten or more counts. The genes are TRBV12-3 or TRBV12-4 and TRBJ2-1; 9 nucleotides agree with TRBD1. Trimming took 6 bases from V and 4 from J; bases not matched to a gene: 10. The CDR3 runs to 16 residues. CDR3 in DNA: TGTGCCAGCAGCCCAACAGGGGGCATTTCTTACAATGAGCAGTTCTTC. Translation gives CASSPTGGISYNEQFF.

This clonotype was found many times. This chain links TRBV20-1 with TRBJ1-1, with 9 bases that match TRBD1. This CDR3 spans 13 amino acids. V shed 5 bases and J 3 bases; nucleotides not matched to a gene: 4. Germline assignment: CDR1 DFQATT and CDR2 SNEGSKA (reference sequence). The CDR3 loop is CSASRQGDTEAFF. In nucleotides, the CDR3 is TGCAGTGCTTCAAGACAGGGGGACACTGAAGCTTTCTTT.

This sequence joins TRBV6-1 and TRBJ2-7, with 7 nucleotides matching TRBD1. The CDR3 runs 15 residues. The trim removed 5 bases at V and 3 bases at J, leaving 10 bases unmatched. From germline, CDR1 is MNHNS and CDR2 SASEGT. This CDR3 is CASSPRQGSFYEQYF. The CDR3 bases are TGTGCCAGCAGTCCCAGACAGGGCTCCTTCTACGAGCAGTACTTC.

This clonotype was counted at least ten times. The V gene is TRBV28, the J gene TRBJ2-7; D unclear. CDR1 MDHEN and CDR2 SYDVKM come from the germline V gene. V lost 6 bases to trimming and J lost 9 bases, with 15 bases between them. This CDR3 contains 12 residues. CDR3 coding DNA: TGTGCCAGCAGCCCTTCACTCCGGAGGCAGTACTTC. The encoded protein is CASSPSLRRQYF. The whole variable domain, filled in from reference TRBV28 and TRBJ2-7, reads DVKVTQSSRYLVKRTGEKVFLECVQDMDHENMFWYRQDPGLGLRLIYFSYDVKMKEKGDIPEGYSVSREKKERFSLILESASTNQTSMYLCASSPSLRRQYFGPGTRLTVT.

The table lists this clonotype with many counts. The gene calls are TRBV7-8 and TRBJ2-2; TRBD1 aligns across 7 bases. The CDR3 covers 15 residues. Germline CDR1 SGHVS, CDR2 FQNEAQ. J gave up 4 bases and V 5 bases, and 7 bases lay outside the gene matches. The CDR3 loop reads CASSPGTAITGELFF. The CDR3, as DNA: TGTGCCAGCAGCCCTGGGACAGCTATCACCGGGGAGCTGTTTTTT.

The rearrangement joins TRBV4-1 to TRBJ1-1; no reliable D call. The germline gives CDR1 MGHRA, CDR2 YSYEKL. This CDR3 region has 13 residues. V lost 3 bases and J lost 2, with 7 bases in between. The CDR3 DNA sequence: TGCGCCAGCAGCCAGAGGCAAAACACTGAAGCTTTCTTT. It encodes CASSQRQNTEAFF.

This clonotype was detected many times. This sequence joins TRBV7-6 and TRBJ1-2, with TRBD1 matching 10 bases. This CDR3 is 16 amino acids long. Germline V gene data show CDR1 as SGHVS and CDR2 as FNYEAQ. V shed 5 bases, J shed 2 bases, and the junction held 8 bases outside the gene matches. The CDR3 DNA reads TGTGCCAGCAGCCCTGCGATGGGACAGGGGAACTATGGCTACACCTTC. It yields the protein CASSPAMGQGNYGYTF.

This clonotype has only a few counts. The chain has TRBV7-9 and TRBJ2-7; D may correspond to TRBD1 or TRBD2 (6 bases each). Germline CDR1 SEHNR, CDR2 FQNEAQ (reference sequence). V was clipped by 1 base and J by 3 bases, with 10 bases between them. The CDR3 runs 14 residues. CDR3 region: CASSLGQEGYEQYF. For the CDR3, the DNA is TGTGCCAGCAGCTTAGGACAGGAGGGCTACGAGCAGTACTTC.

This clonotype was seen only a few times. V and J are TRBV7-3 and TRBJ1-1; TRBD1 is a possible D gene (6 bases). CDR3 length equals 15 residues. Germline V CDR1 and CDR2: SGHTA, FQGTGA. V was cut by 2 bases and J by 1 base, with 11 bases left in between. The CDR3 DNA reads TGTGCCAGCAGCTTATGGCCAGGGGAGAACACTGAAGCTTTCTTT. Translated: CASSLWPGENTEAFF.

The table lists this clonotype with many counts. This chain connects TRBV6-1 to TRBJ2-7; D is ambiguous. The CDR3 contains 14 residues. The germline V gene encodes CDR1 MNHNS and CDR2 SASEGT. Deletions cut 5 bases from V and 2 bases from J, with 13 bases between. The CDR3 loop reads CASSQRAGPYEQYF. For the CDR3, the DNA is TGTGCCAGCAGTCAAAGGGCAGGTCCCTACGAGCAGTACTTC.

As regards this clonotype: A read error may explain this, as a much larger clone is one base away. The chain employs TRBV6-5 and TRBJ1-6; D unclear. Deletions cut 2 bases from V and 10 bases from J, with 6 bases between. This CDR3 region has 12 residues. The V gene's germline CDR1 is MNHEY and CDR2 SVGAGI. CDR3 protein: CASSYDESPLHF. The CDR3 coding sequence is TGTGCCAGCAGTTACGACGAGTCACCCCTCCACTTT.

This rearrangement joins TRBV28 to TRBJ2-3, with D uncertain. V shed 2 bases and J shed 0 bases, with 6 bases lying between them. The germline V gene encodes CDR1 MDHEN and CDR2 SYDVKM. This CDR3 is 14 amino acids long. The CDR3 protein is CASSLEYSTDTQYF. The CDR3, as DNA: TGTGCCAGCAGTTTAGAGTATAGCACAGATACGCAGTATTTT.

Here the CDR3 reads CATSDSSTVYGNQPQHF. CDR3 DNA: TGTGCCACCAGTGATTCTTCGACAGTTTATGGCAATCAGCCCCAGCATTTT. The chain uses TRBV24-1 and TRBJ1-5; D may be TRBD1 (5 bases). Trimming stripped 2 bases from V and 2 bases from J, with 15 bases between. CDR3 length: 17 residues. Germline V lookup: CDR1 KGHDR, CDR2 SFDVKD.

This clonotype was seen more than once but under ten times. The CDR3 sequence is CASGFLVKTGELFF. DNA of the CDR3: TGTGCTAGTGGTTTCCTAGTGAAAACCGGGGAGCTGTTTTTT. J is TRBJ2-2 and V is TRBV12-5, with D unresolved. The CDR3 contains 14 residues. Trimming took off 3 bases at V and 5 bases at J, with 10 bases between the two ends. CDR1 is LGHNT, CDR2 FRNRAP, per germline.